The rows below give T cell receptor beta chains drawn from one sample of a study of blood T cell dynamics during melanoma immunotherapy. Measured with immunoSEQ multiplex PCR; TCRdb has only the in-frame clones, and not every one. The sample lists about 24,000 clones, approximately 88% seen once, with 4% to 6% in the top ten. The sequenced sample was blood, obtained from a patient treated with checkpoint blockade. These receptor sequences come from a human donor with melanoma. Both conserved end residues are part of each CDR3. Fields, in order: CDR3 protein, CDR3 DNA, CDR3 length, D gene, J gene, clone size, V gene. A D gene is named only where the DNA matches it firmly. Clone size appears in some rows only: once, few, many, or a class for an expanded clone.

CDR3aa: CAISRGWNQPQHF
CDR3nt: TGTGCCATCAGCAGGGGCTGGAATCAGCCCCAGCATTTT
len: 13
d_gene: NA
j_gene: TRBJ1-5
abundance: NA
v_gene: TRBV19

CDR3aa: CAISLDSNYGYTF
CDR3nt: TGTGCCATCAGCCTAGACAGTAACTATGGCTACACCTTC
len: 13
d_gene: NA
j_gene: TRBJ1-2
abundance: NA
v_gene: TRBV10-3

CDR3aa: CASSLVEYQETQYF
CDR3nt: TGTGCCAGCAGCTTGGTAGAGTACCAAGAGACCCAGTACTTC
len: 14
d_gene: NA
j_gene: TRBJ2-5
abundance: NA
v_gene: TRBV11-2

CDR3aa: CASSLGPQMTRNYEQYF
CDR3nt: TGTGCCAGCAGCTTAGGCCCCCAGATGACACGTAACTACGAGCAGTACTTC
len: 17
d_gene: NA
j_gene: TRBJ2-7
abundance: NA
v_gene: TRBV11-2

CDR3aa: CASGEGDNQPQHF
CDR3nt: TGTGCCAGCGGGGAGGGGGACAATCAGCCCCAGCATTTT
len: 13
d_gene: NA
j_gene: TRBJ1-5
abundance: NA
v_gene: TRBV2

CDR3aa: CATSRGQGGQETQYF
CDR3nt: TGTGCCACCAGCAGGGGCCAGGGGGGGCAAGAGACCCAGTACTTC
len: 15
d_gene: NA
j_gene: TRBJ2-5
abundance: NA
v_gene: TRBV15

CDR3aa: CASSTGQLANYGYTF
CDR3nt: TGTGCCAGCAGCACGGGACAGTTAGCTAACTATGGCTACACCTTC
len: 15
d_gene: TRBD1
j_gene: TRBJ1-2
abundance: NA
v_gene: TRBV9

CDR3aa: CASSLSPGSSYEQYF
CDR3nt: TGTGCCAGCAGTTTATCTCCCGGGAGCTCCTACGAGCAGTACTTC
len: 15
d_gene: NA
j_gene: TRBJ2-7
abundance: few
v_gene: TRBV27

CDR3aa: CASSVGQGRSNEKLFF
CDR3nt: TGTGCCAGCAGCGTGGGACAGGGGAGATCTAATGAAAAACTGTTTTTT
len: 16
d_gene: TRBD1
j_gene: TRBJ1-4
abundance: NA
v_gene: TRBV9

CDR3aa: CASSSFDRDYGYTF
CDR3nt: TGTGCCAGCAGCTCCTTTGACAGGGACTATGGCTACACCTTC
len: 14
d_gene: TRBD1
j_gene: TRBJ1-2
abundance: NA
v_gene: TRBV7-2

CDR3aa: CASSMGGFRQGAHEQYF
CDR3nt: TGTGCCAGTAGTATGGGTGGTTTTCGACAGGGGGCCCACGAGCAGTACTTC
len: 17
d_gene: TRBD1
j_gene: TRBJ2-7
abundance: few
v_gene: TRBV19

CDR3aa: CASSLYVVAGAAAFF
CDR3nt: TGTGCCAGCAGCTTGTATGTAGTGGCAGGGGCGGCAGCTTTCTTT
len: 15
d_gene: NA
j_gene: TRBJ1-1
abundance: NA
v_gene: TRBV5-6

CDR3aa: CASRKGQPYEQYF
CDR3nt: TGTGCCAGCAGGAAGGGCCAGCCCTACGAGCAGTACTTC
len: 13
d_gene: NA
j_gene: TRBJ2-7
abundance: NA
v_gene: TRBV2

CDR3aa: CAQGPGNEQYF
CDR3nt: TGTGCCCAAGGGCCAGGCAACGAGCAGTACTTC
len: 11
d_gene: NA
j_gene: TRBJ2-7
abundance: NA
v_gene: TRBV6-5

CDR3aa: CASTSWRERYTGELFF
CDR3nt: TGTGCCAGCACGTCTTGGCGGGAGCGGTACACCGGGGAGCTGTTTTTT
len: 16
d_gene: TRBD2
j_gene: TRBJ2-2
abundance: NA
v_gene: TRBV27

CDR3aa: CASRVALLGEQYF
CDR3nt: TGTGCCAGCCGGGTAGCGTTACTGGGCGAGCAGTACTTC
len: 13
d_gene: NA
j_gene: TRBJ2-7
abundance: once
v_gene: TRBV6-1

CDR3aa: CASSSDPGTSGRVNEQFF
CDR3nt: TGTGCCAGCAGCTCCGATCCCGGGACTAGCGGGAGGGTCAATGAGCAGTTCTTC
len: 18
d_gene: TRBD2
j_gene: TRBJ2-1
abundance: NA
v_gene: TRBV7-8

CDR3aa: CASSVAEVTDTQYF
CDR3nt: TGTGCCAGCAGTGTTGCGGAGGTCACAGATACGCAGTATTTT
len: 14
d_gene: NA
j_gene: TRBJ2-3
abundance: NA
v_gene: TRBV25-1

CDR3aa: CASRSGTGGEKLFF
CDR3nt: TGTGCCAGCAGGTCCGGGACAGGGGGGGAAAAACTGTTTTTT
len: 14
d_gene: TRBD1
j_gene: TRBJ1-4
abundance: NA
v_gene: TRBV7-8

CDR3aa: CASSYPSGRNTGELFF
CDR3nt: TGTGCCAGCAGTTACCCGAGCGGGAGGAACACCGGGGAGCTGTTTTTT
len: 16
d_gene: TRBD2
j_gene: TRBJ2-2
abundance: NA
v_gene: TRBV6-6

CDR3aa: CASSLESQETQYF
CDR3nt: TGTGCCAGCAGCTTAGAAAGCCAAGAGACCCAGTACTTC
len: 13
d_gene: NA
j_gene: TRBJ2-5
abundance: NA
v_gene: TRBV11-3

CDR3aa: CASSLPLAGVYNEQFF
CDR3nt: TGTGCCAGCAGCTTGCCACTAGCGGGAGTCTACAATGAGCAGTTCTTC
len: 16
d_gene: TRBD2
j_gene: TRBJ2-1
abundance: NA
v_gene: TRBV5-4

CDR3aa: CASNPQGYDYGYTF
CDR3nt: TGTGCCAGTAACCCACAGGGTTACGATTATGGCTACACCTTC
len: 14
d_gene: NA
j_gene: TRBJ1-2
abundance: NA
v_gene: TRBV19

CDR3aa: CSASSSYEQYF
CDR3nt: TGCAGTGCTTCGTCCTCCTACGAGCAGTACTTC
len: 11
d_gene: NA
j_gene: TRBJ2-7
abundance: NA
v_gene: TRBV20-1

CDR3aa: CATSRTQGTGANVLTF
CDR3nt: TGTGCCACCAGCAGAACACAGGGGACCGGGGCCAACGTCCTGACTTTC
len: 16
d_gene: TRBD1
j_gene: TRBJ2-6
abundance: NA
v_gene: TRBV15

CDR3aa: CSVVGWGEADTQYF
CDR3nt: TGCAGCGTTGTGGGGTGGGGCGAGGCAGATACGCAGTATTTT
len: 14
d_gene: NA
j_gene: TRBJ2-3
abundance: NA
v_gene: TRBV29-1

CDR3aa: CASSPGTGLEKLFF
CDR3nt: TGTGCCAGCAGCCCAGGGACAGGGTTGGAAAAACTGTTTTTT
len: 14
d_gene: TRBD1
j_gene: TRBJ1-4
abundance: once
v_gene: TRBV5-4

CDR3aa: CASSASGSLSSYNEQFF
CDR3nt: TGTGCCAGCAGCGCTAGCGGGAGCCTGAGCTCCTACAATGAGCAGTTCTTC
len: 17
d_gene: TRBD2
j_gene: TRBJ2-1
abundance: NA
v_gene: TRBV9

CDR3aa: CASSHQERLAGEDTQYF
CDR3nt: TGTGCCAGCAGCCACCAAGAGAGGCTAGCGGGAGAAGATACGCAGTATTTT
len: 17
d_gene: TRBD2
j_gene: TRBJ2-3
abundance: NA
v_gene: TRBV27

CDR3aa: CASSPWAGDEQYF
CDR3nt: TGTGCCAGCAGTCCCTGGGCGGGGGACGAGCAGTACTTC
len: 13
d_gene: TRBD2
j_gene: TRBJ2-7
abundance: NA
v_gene: TRBV28

CDR3aa: CAAGGTNEKLFF
CDR3nt: TGTGCCGCCGGGGGAACTAATGAAAAACTGTTTTTT
len: 12
d_gene: NA
j_gene: TRBJ1-4
abundance: NA
v_gene: TRBV28

CDR3aa: CASSADIAKNIQYF
CDR3nt: TGCGCCAGCAGTGCTGATATAGCCAAAAACATTCAGTACTTC
len: 14
d_gene: NA
j_gene: TRBJ2-4
abundance: NA
v_gene: TRBV10-1

CDR3aa: CASTADRYQPQHF
CDR3nt: TGTGCCAGTACTGCCGACAGATATCAGCCCCAGCATTTT
len: 13
d_gene: NA
j_gene: TRBJ1-5
abundance: few
v_gene: TRBV19

CDR3aa: CASEFNLYNEQFF
CDR3nt: TGTGCCAGCGAGTTCAACCTCTACAATGAGCAGTTCTTC
len: 13
d_gene: NA
j_gene: TRBJ2-1
abundance: NA
v_gene: TRBV6-6

CDR3aa: CASSLMGGGNTIYF
CDR3nt: TGTGCCAGCAGCTTAATGGGTGGTGGAAACACCATATATTTT
len: 14
d_gene: NA
j_gene: TRBJ1-3
abundance: NA
v_gene: TRBV7-3

CDR3aa: CASSLPRTPAGNTIYF
CDR3nt: TGTGCCAGCAGCTTGCCGCGTACCCCCGCAGGAAACACCATATATTTT
len: 16
d_gene: NA
j_gene: TRBJ1-3
abundance: NA
v_gene: TRBV7-8

CDR3aa: CASSPGGGANNEQFF
CDR3nt: TGTGCCAGCAGCCCGGGGGGAGGGGCGAACAATGAGCAGTTCTTC
len: 15
d_gene: TRBD2
j_gene: TRBJ2-1
abundance: once
v_gene: TRBV11-3

CDR3aa: CASSADFTDTQYF
CDR3nt: TGTGCCAGCAGCGCCGACTTCACAGATACGCAGTATTTT
len: 13
d_gene: NA
j_gene: TRBJ2-3
abundance: NA
v_gene: TRBV7-3

CDR3aa: CASSIQGSNQPQHF
CDR3nt: TGTGCCAGTAGTATACAGGGTAGCAATCAGCCCCAGCATTTT
len: 14
d_gene: NA
j_gene: TRBJ1-5
abundance: NA
v_gene: TRBV19

CDR3aa: CASTRARGTNEKLFF
CDR3nt: TGTGCCAGTACTAGGGCGCGGGGGACTAATGAAAAACTGTTTTTT
len: 15
d_gene: NA
j_gene: TRBJ1-4
abundance: NA
v_gene: TRBV19

CDR3aa: CASSPGQGTNQPQHF
CDR3nt: TGTGCCAGCAGTCCGGGACAGGGGACGAATCAGCCCCAGCATTTT
len: 15
d_gene: TRBD1
j_gene: TRBJ1-5
abundance: NA
v_gene: TRBV6-1

CDR3aa: CASSLGDRAHQPQHF
CDR3nt: TGCGCCAGCAGCTTGGGGGACAGGGCGCATCAGCCCCAGCATTTT
len: 15
d_gene: TRBD1
j_gene: TRBJ1-5
abundance: NA
v_gene: TRBV5-1

CDR3aa: CASSLGGRNQPQHF
CDR3nt: TGTGCCAGCAGCTTAGGAGGTCGTAATCAGCCCCAGCATTTT
len: 14
d_gene: NA
j_gene: TRBJ1-5
abundance: NA
v_gene: TRBV13

CDR3aa: CASSLYPPVPSGSNEQFF
CDR3nt: TGTGCCAGCAGCTTATACCCCCCGGTGCCTAGCGGGAGTAATGAGCAGTTCTTC
len: 18
d_gene: TRBD2
j_gene: TRBJ2-1
abundance: NA
v_gene: TRBV7-9

CDR3aa: CASSPMTGDWSYGYTF
CDR3nt: TGCGCCAGCAGCCCCATGACAGGGGATTGGAGCTATGGCTACACCTTC
len: 16
d_gene: TRBD1
j_gene: TRBJ1-2
abundance: once
v_gene: TRBV5-1

CDR3aa: CASSVVRETQYF
CDR3nt: TGTGCCAGCAGTGTTGTGAGAGAGACCCAGTACTTC
len: 12
d_gene: NA
j_gene: TRBJ2-5
abundance: NA
v_gene: TRBV2

CDR3aa: CASSQSGWRHISRSKDIQYF
CDR3nt: TGCGCCAGCAGTCAATCCGGGTGGCGTCATATAAGTCGTAGCAAAGACATTCAGTACTTC
len: 20
d_gene: NA
j_gene: TRBJ2-4
abundance: NA
v_gene: TRBV23-1

CDR3aa: CASSAWTAPYGYTF
CDR3nt: TGTGCCAGCTCAGCATGGACAGCCCCCTATGGCTACACCTTC
len: 14
d_gene: NA
j_gene: TRBJ1-2
abundance: NA
v_gene: TRBV18

CDR3aa: CASSPPVAGPSDTQYF
CDR3nt: TGTGCCAGCAGCCCCCCCGTAGCGGGCCCCTCAGATACGCAGTATTTT
len: 16
d_gene: TRBD2
j_gene: TRBJ2-3
abundance: NA
v_gene: TRBV4-2

CDR3aa: CASSSRTGARSPLHF
CDR3nt: TGTGCCAGCAGTTCAAGGACAGGGGCGAGGTCACCCCTCCACTTT
len: 15
d_gene: TRBD1
j_gene: TRBJ1-6
abundance: NA
v_gene: TRBV28